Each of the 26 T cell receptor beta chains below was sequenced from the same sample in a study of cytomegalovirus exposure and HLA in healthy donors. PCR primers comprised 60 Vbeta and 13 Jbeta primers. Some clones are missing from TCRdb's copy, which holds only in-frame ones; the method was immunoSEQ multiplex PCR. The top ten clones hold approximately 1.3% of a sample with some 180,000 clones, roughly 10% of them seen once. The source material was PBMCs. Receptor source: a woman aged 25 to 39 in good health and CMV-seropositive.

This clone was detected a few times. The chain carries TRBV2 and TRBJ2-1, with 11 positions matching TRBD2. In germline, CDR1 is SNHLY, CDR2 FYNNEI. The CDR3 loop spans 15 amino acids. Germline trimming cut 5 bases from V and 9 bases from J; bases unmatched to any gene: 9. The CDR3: CASSKTSGVPSEQFF. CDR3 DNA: TGTGCCAGCAGTAAGACTAGCGGGGTACCTAGTGAGCAGTTCTTC.

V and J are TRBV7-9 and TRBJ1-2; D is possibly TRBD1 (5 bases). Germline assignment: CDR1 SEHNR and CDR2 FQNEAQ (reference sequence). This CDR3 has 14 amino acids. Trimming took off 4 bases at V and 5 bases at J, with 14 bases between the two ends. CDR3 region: CASSSSGGRYGYTF. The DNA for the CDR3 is TGTGCCAGCAGCTCGTCGGGGGGTCGGTATGGCTACACCTTC. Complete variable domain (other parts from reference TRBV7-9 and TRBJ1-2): DTGVSQNPRHKITKRGQNVTFRCDPISEHNRLYWYRQTLGQGPEFLTYFQNEAQLEKSRLLSDRFSAERPKGSFSTLEIQRTEQGDSAMYLCASSSSGGRYGYTFGSGTRLTVV.

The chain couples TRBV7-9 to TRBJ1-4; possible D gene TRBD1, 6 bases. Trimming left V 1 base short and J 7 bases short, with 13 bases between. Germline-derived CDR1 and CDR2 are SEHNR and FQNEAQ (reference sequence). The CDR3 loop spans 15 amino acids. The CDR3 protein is CASSLESQGFEKLFF. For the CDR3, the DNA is TGTGCCAGCAGCTTAGAAAGCCAGGGGTTTGAAAAACTGTTTTTT.

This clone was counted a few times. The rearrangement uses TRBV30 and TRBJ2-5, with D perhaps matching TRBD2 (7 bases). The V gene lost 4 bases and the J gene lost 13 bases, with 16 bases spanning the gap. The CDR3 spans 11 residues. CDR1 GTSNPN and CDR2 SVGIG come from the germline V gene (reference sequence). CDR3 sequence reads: CAWNGGGGPYF. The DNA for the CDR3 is TGTGCCTGGAATGGGGGAGGGGGGCCGTACTTC.

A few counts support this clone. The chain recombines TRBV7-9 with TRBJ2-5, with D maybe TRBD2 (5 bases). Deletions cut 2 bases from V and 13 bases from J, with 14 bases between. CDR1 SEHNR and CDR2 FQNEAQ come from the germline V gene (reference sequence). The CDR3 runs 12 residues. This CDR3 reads CASSLNGNSPYF. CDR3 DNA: TGTGCCAGCAGCTTAAACGGGAATAGCCCGTACTTC.

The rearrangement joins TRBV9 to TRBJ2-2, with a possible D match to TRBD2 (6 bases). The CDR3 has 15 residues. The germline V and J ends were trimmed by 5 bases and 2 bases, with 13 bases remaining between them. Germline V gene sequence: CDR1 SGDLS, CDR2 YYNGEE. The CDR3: CASSLTSYNTGELFF. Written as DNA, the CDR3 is TGTGCCAGCAGTCTAACTAGCTACAACACCGGGGAGCTGTTTTTT. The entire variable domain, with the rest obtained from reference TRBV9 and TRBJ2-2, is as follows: DSGVTQTPKHLITATGQRVTLRCSPRSGDLSVYWYQQSLDQGLQFLIQYYNGEERAKGNILERFSAQQFPDLHSELNLSSLELGDSALYFCASSLTSYNTGELFFGEGSRLTVL.

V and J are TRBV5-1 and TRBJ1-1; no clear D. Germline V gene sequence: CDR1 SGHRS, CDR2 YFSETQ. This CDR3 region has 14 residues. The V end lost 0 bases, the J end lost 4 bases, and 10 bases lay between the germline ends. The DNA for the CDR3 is TGCGCCAGCAGCTTGGCCGCAGGAAGCACTGAAGCTTTCTTT. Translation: CASSLAAGSTEAFF.

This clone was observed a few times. The chain's CDR3 is CASSPTGTGVDNEQFF. CDR3 sequence (DNA): TGCGCCAGCAGTCCAACAGGGACAGGGGTTGACAATGAGCAGTTCTTC. V gene TRBV10-1 combines with J gene TRBJ2-1; 10 bases align to TRBD1. CDR3 length: 16 residues. The junction had 9 bases not matched to a gene; V was cut back by 5 bases and J by 5 bases. The germline CDR1 and CDR2 sequences are WNHNN and SYGVQD (reference sequence).

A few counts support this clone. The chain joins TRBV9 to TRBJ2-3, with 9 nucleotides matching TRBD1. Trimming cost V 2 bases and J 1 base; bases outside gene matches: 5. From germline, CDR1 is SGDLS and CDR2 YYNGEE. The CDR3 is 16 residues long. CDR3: CASSVDRGRGTDTQYF. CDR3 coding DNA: TGTGCCAGCAGCGTCGACAGGGGGAGAGGCACAGATACGCAGTATTTT.

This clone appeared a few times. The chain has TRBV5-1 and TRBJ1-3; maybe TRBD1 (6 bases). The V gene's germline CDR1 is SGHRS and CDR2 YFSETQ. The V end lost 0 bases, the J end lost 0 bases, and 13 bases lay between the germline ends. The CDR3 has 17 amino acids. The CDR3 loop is CASSLGSGGNSGNTIYF. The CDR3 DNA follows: TGCGCCAGCAGCTTGGGGAGTGGGGGCAACTCTGGAAACACCATATATTTT.

The CDR3: CASSVRREAEQYF. CDR3 in DNA: TGTGCCAGCAGTGTGCGGCGGGAGGCCGAGCAGTACTTC. This rearrangement joins TRBV2 to TRBJ2-7, with 8 bases that match TRBD2. The CDR3 loop spans 13 amino acids. CDR1 and CDR2 from the germline V gene are SNHLY and FYNNEI. V trimming: 4 bases; J trimming: 6 bases; junction bases outside the gene matches: 5.

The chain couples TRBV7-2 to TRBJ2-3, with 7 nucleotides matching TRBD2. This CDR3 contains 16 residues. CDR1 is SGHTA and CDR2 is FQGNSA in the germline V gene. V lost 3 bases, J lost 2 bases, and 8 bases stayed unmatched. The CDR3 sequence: CASSLGGGTFTDTQYF. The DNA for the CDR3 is TGTGCCAGCAGCTTGGGGGGGGGTACCTTCACAGATACGCAGTATTTT.

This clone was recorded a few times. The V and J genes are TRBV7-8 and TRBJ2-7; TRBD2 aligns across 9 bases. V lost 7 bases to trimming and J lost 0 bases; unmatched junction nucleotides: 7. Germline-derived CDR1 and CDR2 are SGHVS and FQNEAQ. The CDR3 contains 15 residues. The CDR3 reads CASTPSGRSSYEQYF. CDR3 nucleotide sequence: TGTGCCAGCACCCCAAGCGGGAGGAGCTCCTACGAGCAGTACTTC.

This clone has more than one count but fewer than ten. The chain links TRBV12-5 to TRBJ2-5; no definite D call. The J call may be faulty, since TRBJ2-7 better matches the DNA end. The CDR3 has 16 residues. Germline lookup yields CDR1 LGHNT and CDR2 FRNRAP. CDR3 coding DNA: TGTGCTAGTGGTTTGGTACAAGGTGAAAGTCACTACGAGCAGTACTTC. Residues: CASGLVQGESHYEQYF.

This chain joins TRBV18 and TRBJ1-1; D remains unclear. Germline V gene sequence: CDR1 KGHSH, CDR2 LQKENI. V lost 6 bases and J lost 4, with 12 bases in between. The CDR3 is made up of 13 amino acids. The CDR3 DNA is TGTGCCAGCTCGGAGGACCTGATCACTGAAGCTTTCTTT. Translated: CASSEDLITEAFF.

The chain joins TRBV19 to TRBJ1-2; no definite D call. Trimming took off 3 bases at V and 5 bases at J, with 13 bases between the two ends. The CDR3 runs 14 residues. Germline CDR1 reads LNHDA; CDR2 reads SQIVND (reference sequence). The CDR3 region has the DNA TGTGCCAGTAGTATCGGTTCGTCGGGTTATGGCTACACCTTC. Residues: CASSIGSSGYGYTF.

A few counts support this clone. The CDR3 region is CASSLRGGTEAFF. CDR3 bases: TGTGCCAGCAGCTTGCGGGGCGGGACTGAAGCTTTCTTT. This chain joins TRBV11-3 and TRBJ1-1, with D possibly matching TRBD1 (5 bases). Germline V gene sequence: CDR1 SGHNT, CDR2 YENEEA. V gave up 3 bases and J gave up 5 bases, with 10 bases separating them. There are 13 residues in the CDR3.

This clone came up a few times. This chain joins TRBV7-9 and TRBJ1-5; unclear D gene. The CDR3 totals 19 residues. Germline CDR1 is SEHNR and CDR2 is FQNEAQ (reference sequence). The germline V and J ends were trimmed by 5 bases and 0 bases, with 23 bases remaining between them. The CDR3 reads CASSPARAKYSSSNQPQHF. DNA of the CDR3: TGTGCCAGCAGCCCCGCCCGCGCCAAATACTCGAGTAGCAATCAGCCCCAGCATTTT.

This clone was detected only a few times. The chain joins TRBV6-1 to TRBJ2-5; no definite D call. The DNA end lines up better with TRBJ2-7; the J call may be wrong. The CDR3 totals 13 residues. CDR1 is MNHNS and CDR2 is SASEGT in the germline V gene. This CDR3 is CASSERRGLEQYF. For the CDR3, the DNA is TGTGCCAGCAGTGAAAGGAGAGGTCTCGAGCAGTACTTC.

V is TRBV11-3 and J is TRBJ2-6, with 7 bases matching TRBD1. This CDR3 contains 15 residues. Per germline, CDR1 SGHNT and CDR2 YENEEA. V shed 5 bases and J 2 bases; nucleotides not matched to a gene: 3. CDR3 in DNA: TGTGCCAGCAGCCCTGGACAGGCTGGGGCCAACGTCCTGACTTTC. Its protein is CASSPGQAGANVLTF.

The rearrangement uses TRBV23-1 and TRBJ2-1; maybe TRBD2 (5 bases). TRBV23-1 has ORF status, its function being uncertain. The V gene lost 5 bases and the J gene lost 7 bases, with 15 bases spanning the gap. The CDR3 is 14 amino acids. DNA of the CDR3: TGCGCCAGCAGTAAGTCTACTAGAGGAAATGAGCAGTTCTTC. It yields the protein CASSKSTRGNEQFF.

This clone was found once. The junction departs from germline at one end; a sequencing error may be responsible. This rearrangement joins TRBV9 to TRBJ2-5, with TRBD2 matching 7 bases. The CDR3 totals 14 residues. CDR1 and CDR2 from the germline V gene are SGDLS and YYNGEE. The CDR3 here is CASSGKTSREAQYF. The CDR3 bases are TGTGCCAGCAGTGGGAAGACTAGCCGAGAGGCCCAGTACTTC.

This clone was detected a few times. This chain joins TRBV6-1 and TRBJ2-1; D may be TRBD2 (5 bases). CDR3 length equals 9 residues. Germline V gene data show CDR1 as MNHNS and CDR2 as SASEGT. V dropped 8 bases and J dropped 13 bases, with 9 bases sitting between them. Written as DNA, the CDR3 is TGTGCCAGCGGACTGGACCAGTTCTTC. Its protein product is CASGLDQFF.

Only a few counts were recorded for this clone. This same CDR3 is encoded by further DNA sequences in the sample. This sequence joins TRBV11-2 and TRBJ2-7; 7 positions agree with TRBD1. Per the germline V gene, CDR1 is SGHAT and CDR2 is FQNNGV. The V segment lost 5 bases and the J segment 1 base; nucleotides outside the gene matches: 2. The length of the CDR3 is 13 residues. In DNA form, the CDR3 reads TGTGCCAGCAGCCTACAGGGGTCCTACGAGCAGTACTTC. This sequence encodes CASSLQGSYEQYF.

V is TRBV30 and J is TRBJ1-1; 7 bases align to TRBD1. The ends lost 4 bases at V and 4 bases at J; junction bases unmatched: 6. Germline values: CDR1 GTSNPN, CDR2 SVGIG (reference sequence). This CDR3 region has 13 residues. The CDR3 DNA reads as TGTGCCTGGATGGGACAGAGTGCCACTGAAGCTTTCTTT. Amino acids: CAWMGQSATEAFF.

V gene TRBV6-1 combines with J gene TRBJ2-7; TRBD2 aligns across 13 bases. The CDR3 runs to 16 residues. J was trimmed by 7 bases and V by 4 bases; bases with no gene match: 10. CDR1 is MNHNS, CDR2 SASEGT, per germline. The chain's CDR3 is CASSGFGGLAGREQYF. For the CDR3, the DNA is TGTGCCAGCAGTGGATTTGGGGGACTAGCGGGACGGGAGCAGTACTTC.